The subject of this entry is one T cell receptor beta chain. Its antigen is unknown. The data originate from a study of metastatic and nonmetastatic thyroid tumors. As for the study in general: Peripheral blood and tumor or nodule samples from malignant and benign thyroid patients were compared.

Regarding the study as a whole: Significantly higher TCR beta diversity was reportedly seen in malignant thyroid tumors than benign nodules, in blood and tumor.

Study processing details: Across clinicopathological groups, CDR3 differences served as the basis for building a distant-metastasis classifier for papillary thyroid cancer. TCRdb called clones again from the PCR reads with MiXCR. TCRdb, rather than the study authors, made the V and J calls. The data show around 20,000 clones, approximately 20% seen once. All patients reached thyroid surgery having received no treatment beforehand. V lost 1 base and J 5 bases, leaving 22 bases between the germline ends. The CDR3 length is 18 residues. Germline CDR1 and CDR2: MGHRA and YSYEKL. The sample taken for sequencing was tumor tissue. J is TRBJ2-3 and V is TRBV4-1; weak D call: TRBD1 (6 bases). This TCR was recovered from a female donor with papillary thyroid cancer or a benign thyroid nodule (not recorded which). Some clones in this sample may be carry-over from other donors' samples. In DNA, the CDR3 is TGCGCCAGCAGCCAAGGTGTATTGGGTAGGTCCAGGGGAGATACGCAGTATTTT. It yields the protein CASSQGVLGRSRGDTQYF.